Shown below are 5 T cell receptor beta chains from a single sample sequenced in a study of tissue T cells after allogeneic stem cell transplantation. Data came from immunoSEQ multiplex PCR; TCRdb stores just in-frame clones and leaves some out. The table has under 6,000 clones, less than 50% seen once. Time point reported: mouse harvest day 7 after allogeneic transplant. Tail vein injection delivered 10^7 T-cell-depleted bone marrow cells and 10^6 splenic CD5+ T cells. The material sequenced was gut tissue. The receptors shown here come from a female BALB/c mouse given C57BL/6 T cells with graft-versus-host disease after an allogeneic hematopoietic cell transplant.

About this clone itself: Genes and germline are mouse. The read halts 1 residue ahead of the CDR3 end, with the missing end drawn from the germline J gene. This chain connects TRBV5 to TRBJ2-7; D uncertain. CDR3 length: 13 residues. Germline values: CDR1 LGHNA, CDR2 YNLKQL (reference sequence). The V gene lost 1 base and the J gene lost 0 bases, with 4 bases spanning the gap. CDR3 protein: CASSQASSYEQYF. The sequenced part of the CDR3 DNA is TGTGCCAGCAGCCAAGCTAGCTCCTATGAACAGTAC.

As concerns this clone: Each gene name is a mouse one. From the germline J gene comes the end of the CDR3, since the read stops 1 residue before it. The chain combines TRBV26 with TRBJ2-3; the D gene could be TRBD1 or TRBD2 (5 bases each). This CDR3 spans 13 amino acids. Trimming pared 6 bases from V and 0 bases from J, leaving 7 bases between. The germline V gene encodes CDR1 KGHPV and CDR2 FQNQEV (reference sequence). CDR3 amino acids: CASSRDSAETLYF. The part of the CDR3 DNA that was read is TGTGCCAGCAGCAGGGACAGTGCAGAAACGCTGTAT. Drawing the rest from reference TRBV26 and TRBJ2-3, the complete variable domain is NSKVIQTPRYLVKGQGQKAKMRCIPEKGHPVVFWYQQNKNNEFKFLINFQNQEVLQQIDMTEKRFSAECPSNSPCSLEIQSSEAGDSALYLCASSRDSAETLYFGSGTRLTVL.

There are a few counts of this clone. These gene names are mouse names. The read terminates 1 residue ahead of where the CDR3 ends, so the germline J gene completes it. This sequence joins TRBV12-2 and TRBJ2-4; a possible D gene is TRBD1 (7 bases). Trimming removed 0 bases from V and 3 bases from J, with 9 bases in between. CDR1 SGHLS and CDR2 HYDKME come from the germline V gene. This CDR3 has 14 amino acids. The CDR3 loop reads CASSLEGAQNTLYF. The DNA read from the CDR3 is TGTGCCAGCTCTCTCGAGGGGGCGCAAAACACCTTGTAC.

On this clone itself: Gene and germline names: mouse. Coverage ceases 1 residue before the CDR3 finishes, and the germline J gene fills in the end. The gene calls are TRBV26 and TRBJ1-1; unclear D gene. Per germline, CDR1 KGHPV and CDR2 FQNQEV (reference sequence). The CDR3 contains 14 residues. Trimming took 4 bases from V and 1 from J, leaving 10 bases between them. The part of the CDR3 DNA that was read is TGTGCCAGCAGTCGGAACAGAGAAAACACAGAAGTCTTC. Its protein product is CASSRNRENTEVF. The entire CDR3 is CASSRNRENTEVFF.

Comment on this clone: The germline and genes are mouse ones. Coverage ceases 1 residue before the CDR3 finishes, and the germline J gene fills in the end. J is TRBJ1-6 and V is TRBV5; D is uncertain. TRBJ1-6 is sorted into the ORF group, with uncertain function. The V and J ends lost 0 bases and 4 bases respectively, with 7 bases between them. The CDR3 length is 15 residues. Germline V gene data show CDR1 as LGHNA and CDR2 as YNLKQL (reference sequence). The sequenced CDR3 bases are TGTGCCAGCAGCCAAGAGGGTCAGTATAATTCGCCCCTCTAC. It specifies CASSQEGQYNSPLY. The whole CDR3 reads CASSQEGQYNSPLYF.